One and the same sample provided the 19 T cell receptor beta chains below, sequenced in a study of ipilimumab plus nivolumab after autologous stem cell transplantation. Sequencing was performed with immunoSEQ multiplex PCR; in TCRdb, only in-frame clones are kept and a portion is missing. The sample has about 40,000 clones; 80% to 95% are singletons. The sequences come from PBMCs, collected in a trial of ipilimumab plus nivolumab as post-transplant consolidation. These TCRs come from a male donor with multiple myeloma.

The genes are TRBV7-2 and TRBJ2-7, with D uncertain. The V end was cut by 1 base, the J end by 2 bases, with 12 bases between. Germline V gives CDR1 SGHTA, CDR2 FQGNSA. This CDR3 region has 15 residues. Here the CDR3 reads CASSLVGFAPYEQYF. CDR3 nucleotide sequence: TGTGCCAGCAGCTTAGTTGGCTTTGCCCCCTACGAGCAGTACTTC.

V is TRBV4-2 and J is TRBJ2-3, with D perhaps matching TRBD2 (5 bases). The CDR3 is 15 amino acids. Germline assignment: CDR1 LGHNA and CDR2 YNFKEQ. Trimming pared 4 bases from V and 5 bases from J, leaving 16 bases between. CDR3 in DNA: TGTGCCAGCAGCCCTGGTCTAGCTCGGGGAGATACGCAGTATTTT. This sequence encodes CASSPGLARGDTQYF.

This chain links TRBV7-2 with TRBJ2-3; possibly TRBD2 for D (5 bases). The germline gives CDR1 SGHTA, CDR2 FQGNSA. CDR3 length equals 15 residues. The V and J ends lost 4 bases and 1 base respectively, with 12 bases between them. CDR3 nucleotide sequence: TGTGCCAGCAGCTCCTGGGTGGGAGGCACAGATACGCAGTATTTT. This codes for CASSSWVGGTDTQYF.

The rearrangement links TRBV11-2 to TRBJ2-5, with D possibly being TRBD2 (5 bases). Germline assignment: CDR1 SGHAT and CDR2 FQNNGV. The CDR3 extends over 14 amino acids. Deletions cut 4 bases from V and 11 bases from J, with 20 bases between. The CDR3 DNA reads TGTGCCAGCAGCTCCCTTTCTCGAATTAGGGAGCAGTACTTC. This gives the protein CASSSLSRIREQYF.

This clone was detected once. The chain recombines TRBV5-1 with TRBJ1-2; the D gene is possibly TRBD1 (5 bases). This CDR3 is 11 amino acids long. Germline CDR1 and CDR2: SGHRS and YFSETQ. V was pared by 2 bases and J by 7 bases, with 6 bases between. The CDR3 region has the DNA TGCGCCAGCAGCTTCGGGGGTGGCTACACCTTC. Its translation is CASSFGGGYTF. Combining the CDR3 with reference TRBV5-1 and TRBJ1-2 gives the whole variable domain KAGVTQTPRYLIKTRGQQVTLSCSPISGHRSVSWYQQTPGQGLQFLFEYFSETQRNKGNFPGRFSGRQFSNSRSEMNVSTLELGDSALYLCASSFGGGYTFGSGTRLTVV.

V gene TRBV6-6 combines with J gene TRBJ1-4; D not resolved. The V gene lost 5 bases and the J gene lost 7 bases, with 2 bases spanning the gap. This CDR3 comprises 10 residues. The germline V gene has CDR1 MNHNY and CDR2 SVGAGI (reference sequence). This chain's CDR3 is CASSREKLFF. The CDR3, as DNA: TGTGCCAGCAGTCGTGAAAAACTGTTTTTT.

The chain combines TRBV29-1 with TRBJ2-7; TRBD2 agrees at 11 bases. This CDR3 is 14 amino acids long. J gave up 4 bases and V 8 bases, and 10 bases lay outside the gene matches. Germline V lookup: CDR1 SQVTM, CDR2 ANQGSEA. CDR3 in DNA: TGCAGCCCCCGGCTAGCGGGAGGCTGTTACGAGCAGTACTTC. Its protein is CSPRLAGGCYEQYF.

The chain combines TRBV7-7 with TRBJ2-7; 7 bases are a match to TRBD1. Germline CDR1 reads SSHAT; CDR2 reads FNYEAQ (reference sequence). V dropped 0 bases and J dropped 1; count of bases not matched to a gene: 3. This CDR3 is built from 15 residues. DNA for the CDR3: TGTGCCAGCAGCTTAGCGACAGGGCCTTCCTACGAGCAGTACTTC. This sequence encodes CASSLATGPSYEQYF.

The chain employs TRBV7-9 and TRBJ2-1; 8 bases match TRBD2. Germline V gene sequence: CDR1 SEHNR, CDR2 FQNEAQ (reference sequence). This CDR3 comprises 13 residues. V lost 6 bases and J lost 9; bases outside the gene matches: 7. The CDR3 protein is CASSPGGQGEQFF. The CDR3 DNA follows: TGTGCCAGCAGTCCGGGGGGGCAGGGTGAGCAGTTCTTC.

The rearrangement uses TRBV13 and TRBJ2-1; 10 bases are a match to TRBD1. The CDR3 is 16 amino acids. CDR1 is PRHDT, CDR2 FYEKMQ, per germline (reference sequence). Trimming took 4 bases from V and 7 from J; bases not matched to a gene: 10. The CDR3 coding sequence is TGTGCCAGCAGCTCTCAGGGACAGGGGATCGGGAATGAGCAGTTCTTC. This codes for CASSSQGQGIGNEQFF. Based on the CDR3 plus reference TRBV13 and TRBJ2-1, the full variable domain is AAGVIQSPRHLIKEKRETATLKCYPIPRHDTVYWYQQGPGQDPQFLISFYEKMQSDKGSIPDRFSAQQFSDYHSELNMSSLELGDSALYFCASSSQGQGIGNEQFFGPGTRLTVL.

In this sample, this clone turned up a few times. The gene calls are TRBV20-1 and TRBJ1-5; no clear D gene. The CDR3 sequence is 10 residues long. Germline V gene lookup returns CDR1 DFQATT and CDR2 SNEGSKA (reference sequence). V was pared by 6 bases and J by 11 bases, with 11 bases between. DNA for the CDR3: TGCAGTGCAATACGAGCGGCCCAGCATTTT. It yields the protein CSAIRAAQHF.

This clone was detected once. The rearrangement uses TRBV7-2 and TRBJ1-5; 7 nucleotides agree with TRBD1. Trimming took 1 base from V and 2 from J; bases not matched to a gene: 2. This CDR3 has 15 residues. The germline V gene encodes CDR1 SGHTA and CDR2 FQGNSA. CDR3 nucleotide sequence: TGTGCCAGCAGCTTAGGAGGACAGGGCAATCAGCCCCAGCATTTT. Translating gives CASSLGGQGNQPQHF. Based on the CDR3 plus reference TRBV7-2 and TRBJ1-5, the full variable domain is GAGVSQSPSNKVTEKGKDVELRCDPISGHTALYWYRQSLGQGLEFLIYFQGNSAPDKSGLPSDRFSAERTGGSVSTLTIQRTQQEDSAVYLCASSLGGQGNQPQHFGDGTRLSIL.

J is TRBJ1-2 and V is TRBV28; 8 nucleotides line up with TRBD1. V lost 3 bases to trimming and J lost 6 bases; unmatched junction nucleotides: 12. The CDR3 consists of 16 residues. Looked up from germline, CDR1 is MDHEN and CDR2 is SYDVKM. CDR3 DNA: TGTGCCAGCAGTTTTGGCATTCAGGGGGCAATCGATGGCTACACCTTC. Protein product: CASSFGIQGAIDGYTF.

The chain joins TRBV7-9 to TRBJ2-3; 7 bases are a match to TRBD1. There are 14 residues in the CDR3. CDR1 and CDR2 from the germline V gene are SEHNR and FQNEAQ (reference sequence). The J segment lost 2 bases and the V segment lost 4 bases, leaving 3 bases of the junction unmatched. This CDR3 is CASSSGQATDTQYF. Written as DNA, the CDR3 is TGTGCCAGCAGCTCAGGACAGGCCACAGATACGCAGTATTTT.

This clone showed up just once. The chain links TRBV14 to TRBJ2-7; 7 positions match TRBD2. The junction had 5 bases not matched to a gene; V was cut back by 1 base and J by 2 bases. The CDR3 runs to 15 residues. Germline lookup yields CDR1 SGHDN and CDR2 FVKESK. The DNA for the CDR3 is TGTGCCAGCAGCCAAGGACAGCGGGGCCCCTACGAGCAGTACTTC. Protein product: CASSQGQRGPYEQYF.

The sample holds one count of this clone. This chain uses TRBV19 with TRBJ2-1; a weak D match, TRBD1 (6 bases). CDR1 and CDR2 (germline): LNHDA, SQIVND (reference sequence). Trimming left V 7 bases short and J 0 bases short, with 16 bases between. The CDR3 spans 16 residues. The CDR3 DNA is TGTGCCAGTACCACCTGGGTGGGGGCCTCCTACAATGAGCAGTTCTTC. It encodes CASTTWVGASYNEQFF.

The CDR3 protein is CASSPWRGSWETQYF. CDR3 coding DNA: TGTGCCAGCAGCCCCTGGCGTGGGAGCTGGGAGACCCAGTACTTC. This chain links TRBV6-5 with TRBJ2-5, with D tentatively TRBD2 (5 bases). The V and J ends lost 6 bases and 5 bases respectively, with 19 bases between them. This CDR3 contains 15 residues. CDR1 and CDR2 from the germline V gene are MNHEY and SVGAGI.

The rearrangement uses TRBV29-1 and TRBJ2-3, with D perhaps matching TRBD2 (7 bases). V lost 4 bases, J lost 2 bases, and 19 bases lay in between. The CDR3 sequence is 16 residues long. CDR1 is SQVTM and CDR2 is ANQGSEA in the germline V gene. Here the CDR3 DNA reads TGCAGCGTTGTGCGGGGGCACAAGACTCACACAGATACGCAGTATTTT. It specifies CSVVRGHKTHTDTQYF.

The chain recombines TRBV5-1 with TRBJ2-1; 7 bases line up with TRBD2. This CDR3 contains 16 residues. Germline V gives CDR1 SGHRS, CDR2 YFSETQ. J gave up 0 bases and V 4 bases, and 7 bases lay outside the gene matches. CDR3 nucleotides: TGCGCCAGCAGCGCCTACGGGGGGAGCTCCTACAATGAGCAGTTCTTC. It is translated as CASSAYGGSSYNEQFF.